The 14 T cell receptor beta chains listed next were all sequenced from one sample in a study of shared clonotypes between healthy human individuals. TCRdb's copy holds only in-frame clones and misses some; the assay was immunoSEQ multiplex PCR. The sample includes nearly 2 million clones, about 95% of them seen just once. Naive CD8 cells comprised CD45RO-negative, CCR7-positively selected cells, excluding terminally differentiated effector memory CD45RA+ cells. The sequenced sample was naive CD8+ T cells sorted from blood. These receptor sequences come from a man between 18 and 35 years old in good health.

The chain employs TRBV6-5 and TRBJ1-1; D call uncertain. The CDR3 has 14 amino acids. Trimming removed 6 bases at V and 4 bases at J, with 15 bases between. Per the germline V gene, CDR1 is MNHEY and CDR2 is SVGAGI. CDR3 in amino acids: CASSLLDNPTEAFF. The CDR3 DNA reads TGTGCCAGCAGCCTCCTTGACAACCCCACTGAAGCTTTCTTT.

The chain is built from TRBV9 and TRBJ2-1; no definite D call. The V and J ends lost 1 base and 0 bases respectively, with 8 bases between them. Germline CDR1 reads SGDLS; CDR2 reads YYNGEE. This CDR3 is 15 amino acids long. This CDR3 reads CASSVSYGSYNEQFF. The CDR3 DNA reads TGTGCCAGCAGCGTATCCTACGGCTCCTACAATGAGCAGTTCTTC.

The J gene is TRBJ1-2, the V gene TRBV13; 11 nucleotides align to TRBD1. Germline CDR1 reads PRHDT; CDR2 reads FYEKMQ (reference sequence). The CDR3 has 15 residues. The trim removed 1 base at V and 7 bases at J, leaving 5 bases unmatched. CDR3 protein: CASSLEGQGAFGYTF. In nucleotides, the CDR3 is TGTGCCAGCAGCTTAGAAGGACAGGGGGCTTTTGGCTACACCTTC.

This chain joins TRBV27 and TRBJ1-1; D possibly corresponds to TRBD1 (5 bases). The V and J ends lost 3 bases and 5 bases respectively, with 13 bases between them. The CDR3 loop spans 14 amino acids. CDR1 is MNHEY, CDR2 SMNVEV, per germline (reference sequence). The CDR3 loop is CASSLEGRGTEAFF. The DNA of the CDR3 is TGTGCCAGCAGTTTGGAGGGTCGGGGGACTGAAGCTTTCTTT.

Turning to this clone: Other DNA sequences in the sample encode the same CDR3. This sequence joins TRBV9 and TRBJ2-5; 9 positions match TRBD2. Germline V gives CDR1 SGDLS, CDR2 YYNGEE. The length of the CDR3 is 15 residues. Unmatched junction bases numbered 2, after V lost 0 bases and J lost 2 bases. The CDR3 coding sequence is TGTGCCAGCAGCGTAGGGACTAGCGATCAAGAGACCCAGTACTTC. Translation gives CASSVGTSDQETQYF.

This clone was counted between two and nine times. The CDR3 DNA is TGTGCCAGCAGTGATGGGTCATGGGAGCAGTACTTC. Protein: CASSDGSWEQYF. This chain links TRBV27 with TRBJ2-7; no clear D gene. The CDR3 totals 12 residues. Germline V lookup: CDR1 MNHEY, CDR2 SMNVEV (reference sequence). The V end was cut by 5 bases, the J end by 7 bases, with 12 bases between.

This clone has just one count. The chain couples TRBV9 to TRBJ2-3; D gene ambiguous. The CDR3 length is 14 residues. V was clipped by 0 bases and J by 2 bases, with 7 bases between them. Germline V gene data show CDR1 as SGDLS and CDR2 as YYNGEE. Here the CDR3 DNA reads TGTGCCAGCAGCGTAGGGGTGTTCACAGATACGCAGTATTTT. It is translated as CASSVGVFTDTQYF.

The genes are TRBV9 and TRBJ2-7; D possibly corresponds to TRBD2 (6 bases). Trimming shortened V by 0 bases and J by 2 bases, and 12 bases separated the two germline ends. This CDR3 region has 15 residues. Germline lookup yields CDR1 SGDLS and CDR2 YYNGEE. The DNA of the CDR3 is TGTGCCAGCAGCGTAGGGTGGGAGGATGCCTACGAGCAGTACTTC. Translating gives CASSVGWEDAYEQYF.

To note about this clone: Other DNA sequences within the sample encode an identical CDR3. The chain recombines TRBV29-1 with TRBJ2-7; 9 nucleotides agree with TRBD2. The germline gives CDR1 SQVTM, CDR2 ANQGSEA. The CDR3 contains 12 residues. With V trimmed by 5 bases and J by 2 bases, 1 base remained unmatched. CDR3 region: CSVLAGAYEQYF. In nucleotides, the CDR3 is TGCAGCGTTTTAGCGGGAGCCTACGAGCAGTACTTC.

This clone was seen a handful of times. The chain couples TRBV2 to TRBJ1-5; D remains ambiguous. V lost 3 bases and J lost 5, with 14 bases in between. There are 15 residues in the CDR3. Germline V gene lookup returns CDR1 SNHLY and CDR2 FYNNEI. The chain's CDR3 is CASSEGPLLYQPQHF. The DNA of the CDR3 is TGTGCCAGCAGTGAGGGTCCTCTCTTGTATCAGCCCCAGCATTTT.

The CDR3 here is CASSRREGRTYGYTF. CDR3 DNA: TGCGCCAGCAGCCGCCGGGAAGGACGGACTTATGGCTACACCTTC. The J gene is TRBJ1-2, the V gene TRBV4-1, with no clear D. The CDR3 contains 15 residues. Germline assignment: CDR1 MGHRA and CDR2 YSYEKL. V gave up 4 bases and J gave up 5 bases, with 17 bases separating them.

The chain links TRBV6-5 to TRBJ1-1; 9 positions agree with TRBD1. The germline V gene encodes CDR1 MNHEY and CDR2 SVGAGI. V dropped 5 bases and J dropped 3; count of bases not matched to a gene: 7. CDR3 length: 15 residues. DNA of the CDR3: TGTGCCAGCAGTACCCGGGACAGGGAGGACACTGAAGCTTTCTTT. The encoded protein is CASSTRDREDTEAFF.

The V and J genes are TRBV6-1 and TRBJ2-7; D gene ambiguous. Germline values: CDR1 MNHNS, CDR2 SASEGT. This CDR3 region has 13 residues. V shed 0 bases and J shed 3 bases, with 6 bases lying between them. The CDR3 DNA follows: TGTGCCAGCAGTGAAGCGCCAGTCTACGAGCAGTACTTC. As protein: CASSEAPVYEQYF.

The V call is TRBV27, the J call TRBJ2-1, with unresolved D. Germline assignment: CDR1 MNHEY and CDR2 SMNVEV (reference sequence). V lost 8 bases to trimming and J lost 3 bases, with 11 bases between them. The CDR3 runs 13 residues. CDR3 in DNA: TGTGCCAGCGGTGAGGTCTTCTACAATGAGCAGTTCTTC. Protein: CASGEVFYNEQFF.